This T cell receptor (beta chain) originates from a study of cytomegalovirus exposure and HLA in healthy donors. Study conclusions and caveats: There were 150 to 200 TCR beta chains listed as cytomegalovirus-associated.

Using immunoSEQ multiplex PCR, the repertoire was profiled, and TCRdb retains in-frame clones only, with some absent. The table includes about 95,000 clones, about 85% detected once. This clone was detected many times. Its antigen remains unknown. This CDR3 spans 17 amino acids. The clonotype was recovered from a man aged 18-30 years in good health and CMV-seropositive. Source material: PBMCs. The V gene is TRBV1, the J gene TRBJ2-5; the tabulated D call, TRBD2, remains unverified against the DNA. TRBV1 is described as a pseudogene. CDR3 nucleotide sequence: TGCACCAGCAGCCAAGATGGGACTAGCGGGCGCCAAGAGACCCAGTACTTC. It is translated as CTSSQDGTSGRQETQYF.